The subject of this entry is one TCR beta chain. Germline V CDR1 and CDR2: LNHDA, SQIVND (reference sequence). This CDR3 has 16 amino acids. The V and J ends lost 5 bases and 7 bases, in that order; junction bases with no gene match: 12. This sample is part of a study of blood T cell repertoires in COVID-19. Study context: The United States, Italy and Spain provided the acute and convalescent COVID-19 samples. The cDNA or gDNA used as material had been derived from T cells, B-cell-depleted T cells, or PBMCs.

Methods used by the authors: Estimated nucleated cell counts came from reference gene primer amplification. Clones were read by immunoSEQ multiplex PCR, and TCRdb kept only the in-frame ones, dropping some. That table is the source of V, J and clone size, and D and trimming were worked out from the DNA. The sample has about 670,000 clones, 90% seen once. Sequenced material: peripheral blood. The sequence derives from a woman between 18 and 29 years old with acute or convalescent COVID-19. J is TRBJ1-4 and V is TRBV19, with 8 bases that match TRBD1. This CDR3 reads CASSDRYGTGVEKLFF. The CDR3 DNA sequence: TGTGCCAGTAGTGATAGATACGGGACAGGAGTTGAAAAACTGTTTTTT. Supplemented by reference TRBV19 and TRBJ1-4, the full variable domain reads DGGITQSPKYLFRKEGQNVTLSCEQNLNHDAMYWYRQDPGQGLRLIYYSQIVNDFQKGDIAEGYSVSREKKESFPLTVTSAQKNPTAFYLCASSDRYGTGVEKLFFGSGTQLSVL.